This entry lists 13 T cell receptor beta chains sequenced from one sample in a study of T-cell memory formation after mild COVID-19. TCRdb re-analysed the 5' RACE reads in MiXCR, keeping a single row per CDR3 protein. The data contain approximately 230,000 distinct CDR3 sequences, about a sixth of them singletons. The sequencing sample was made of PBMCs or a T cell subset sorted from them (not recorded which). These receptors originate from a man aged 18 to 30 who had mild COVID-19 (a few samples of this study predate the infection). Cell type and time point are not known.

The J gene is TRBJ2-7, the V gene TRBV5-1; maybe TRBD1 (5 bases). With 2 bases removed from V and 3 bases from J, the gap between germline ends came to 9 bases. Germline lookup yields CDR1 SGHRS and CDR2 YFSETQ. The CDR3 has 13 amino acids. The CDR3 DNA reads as TGCGCCAGCAGCTTTAACCAGGGCTACGAGCAGTACGTC. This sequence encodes CASSFNQGYEQYV.

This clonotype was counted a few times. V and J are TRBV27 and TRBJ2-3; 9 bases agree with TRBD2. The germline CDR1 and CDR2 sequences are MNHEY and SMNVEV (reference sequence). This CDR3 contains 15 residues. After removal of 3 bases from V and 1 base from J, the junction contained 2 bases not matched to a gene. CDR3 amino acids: CASSFWTSGTDTQYF. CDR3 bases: TGTGCCAGCAGTTTCTGGACTAGCGGCACAGATACGCAGTATTTT.

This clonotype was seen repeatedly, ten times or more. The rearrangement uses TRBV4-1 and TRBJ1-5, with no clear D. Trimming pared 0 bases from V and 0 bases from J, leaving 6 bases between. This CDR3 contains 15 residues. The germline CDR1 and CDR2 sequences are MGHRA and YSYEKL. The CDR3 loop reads CASSQDMVSNQPQHF. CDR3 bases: TGCGCCAGCAGCCAAGATATGGTTAGCAATCAGCCCCAGCATTTT.

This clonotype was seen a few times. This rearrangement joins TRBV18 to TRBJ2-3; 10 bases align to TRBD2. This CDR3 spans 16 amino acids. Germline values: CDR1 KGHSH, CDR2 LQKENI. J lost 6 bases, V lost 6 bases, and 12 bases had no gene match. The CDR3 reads CASSPNPSGGGDTQYF. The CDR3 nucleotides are TGTGCCAGCTCCCCAAACCCTAGCGGGGGAGGGGATACGCAGTATTTT.

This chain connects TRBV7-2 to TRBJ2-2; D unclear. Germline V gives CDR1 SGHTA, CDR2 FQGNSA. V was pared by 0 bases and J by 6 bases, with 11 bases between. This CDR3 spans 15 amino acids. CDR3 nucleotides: TGTGCCAGCAGCTTAGCCCTAGATCTCGCCGGGGAGCTGTTTTTT. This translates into CASSLALDLAGELFF.

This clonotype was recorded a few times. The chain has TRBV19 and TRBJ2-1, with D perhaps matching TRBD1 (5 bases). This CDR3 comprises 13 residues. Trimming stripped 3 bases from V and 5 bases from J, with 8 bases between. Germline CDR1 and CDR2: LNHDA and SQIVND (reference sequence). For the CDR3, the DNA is TGTGCCAGTAGTATCAGGGTTAACAATGAGCAGTTCTTC. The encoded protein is CASSIRVNNEQFF.

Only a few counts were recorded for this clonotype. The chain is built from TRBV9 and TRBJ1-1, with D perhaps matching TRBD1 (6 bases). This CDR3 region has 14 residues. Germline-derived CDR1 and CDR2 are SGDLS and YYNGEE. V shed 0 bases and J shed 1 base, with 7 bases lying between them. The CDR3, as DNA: TGTGCCAGCAGCGTAGAAGGGGGGAACACTGAAGCTTTCTTT. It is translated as CASSVEGGNTEAFF. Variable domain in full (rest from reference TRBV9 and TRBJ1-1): DSGVTQTPKHLITATGQRVTLRCSPRSGDLSVYWYQQSLDQGLQFLIQYYNGEERAKGNILERFSAQQFPDLHSELNLSSLELGDSALYFCASSVEGGNTEAFFGQGTRLTVV.

The CDR3 DNA follows: TGTGCCAGCAGCTTAGTTGGCGGGAGCCAAGAGACCCAGTACTTC. Its protein is CASSLVGGSQETQYF. The rearrangement uses TRBV7-9 and TRBJ2-5; TRBD2 aligns across 7 bases. The germline V gene encodes CDR1 SEHNR and CDR2 FQNEAQ (reference sequence). The CDR3 is 15 amino acids. V dropped 1 base and J dropped 1; count of bases not matched to a gene: 3.

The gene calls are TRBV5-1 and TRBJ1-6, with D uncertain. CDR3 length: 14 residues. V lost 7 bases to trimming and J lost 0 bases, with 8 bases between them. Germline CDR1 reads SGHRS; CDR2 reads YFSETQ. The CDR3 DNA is TGCGCCAGCGGGGAGAGCTCCTATAATTCACCCCTCCACTTT. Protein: CASGESSYNSPLHF. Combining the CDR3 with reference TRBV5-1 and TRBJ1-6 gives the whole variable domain KAGVTQTPRYLIKTRGQQVTLSCSPISGHRSVSWYQQTPGQGLQFLFEYFSETQRNKGNFPGRFSGRQFSNSRSEMNVSTLELGDSALYLCASGESSYNSPLHFGNGTRLTVT.

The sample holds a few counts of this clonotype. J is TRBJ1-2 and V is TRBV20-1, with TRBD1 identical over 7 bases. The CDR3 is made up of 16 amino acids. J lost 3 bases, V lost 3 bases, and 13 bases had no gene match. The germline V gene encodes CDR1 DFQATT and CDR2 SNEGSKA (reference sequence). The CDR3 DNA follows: TGCAGTGCTAGGGCCACCGACGGACAGGCCGACTATGGCTACACCTTC. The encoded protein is CSARATDGQADYGYTF.

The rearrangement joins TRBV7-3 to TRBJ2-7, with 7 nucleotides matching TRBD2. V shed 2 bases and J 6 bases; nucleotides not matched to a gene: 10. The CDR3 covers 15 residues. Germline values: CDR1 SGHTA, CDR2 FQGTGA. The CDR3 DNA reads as TGTGCCAGCAGCTTAGCCGGGGGGTTTTACGGCGAGCAGTACTTC. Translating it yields CASSLAGGFYGEQYF.

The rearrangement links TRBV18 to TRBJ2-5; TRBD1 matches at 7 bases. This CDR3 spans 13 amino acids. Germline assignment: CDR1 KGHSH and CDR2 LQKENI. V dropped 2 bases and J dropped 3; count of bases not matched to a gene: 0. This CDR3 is CASSPGQEETQYF. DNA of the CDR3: TGTGCCAGCTCACCAGGACAGGAAGAGACCCAGTACTTC.

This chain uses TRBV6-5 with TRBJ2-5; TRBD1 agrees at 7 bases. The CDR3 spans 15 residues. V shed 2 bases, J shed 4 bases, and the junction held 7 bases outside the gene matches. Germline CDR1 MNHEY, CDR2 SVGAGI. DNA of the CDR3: TGTGCCAGCAGTTACCGACAGGGCAAGGGAGAGACCCAGTACTTC. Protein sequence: CASSYRQGKGETQYF.